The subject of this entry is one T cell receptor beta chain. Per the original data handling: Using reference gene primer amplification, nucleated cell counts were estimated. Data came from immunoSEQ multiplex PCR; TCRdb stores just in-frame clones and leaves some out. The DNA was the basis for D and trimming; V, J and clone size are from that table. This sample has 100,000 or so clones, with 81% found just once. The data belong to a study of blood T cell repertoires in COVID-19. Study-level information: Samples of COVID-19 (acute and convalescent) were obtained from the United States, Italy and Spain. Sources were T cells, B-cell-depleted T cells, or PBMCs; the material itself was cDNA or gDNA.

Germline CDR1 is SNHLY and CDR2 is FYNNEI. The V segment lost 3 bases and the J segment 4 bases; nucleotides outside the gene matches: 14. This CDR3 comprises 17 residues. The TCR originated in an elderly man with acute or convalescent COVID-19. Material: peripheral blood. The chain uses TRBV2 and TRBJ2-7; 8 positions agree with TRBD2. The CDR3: CASSESSSAGGLYEQYF. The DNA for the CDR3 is TGTGCCAGCAGTGAGTCTTCTTCTGCGGGGGGTTTGTACGAGCAGTACTTC.